This T cell receptor (beta chain) was retrieved from a study of regulatory and conventional T cells in RAG deficiency. Method: immunoSEQ multiplex PCR; TCRdb's copy keeps in-frame clones and lacks some. The sample carries about 30,000 clones, about 93% recorded once. Study-wide points: Shannon entropy was markedly lower and Simpson indices higher in RAG-deficient patients than control T-cell subsets.

The sorted regulatory T cells were CD4+, CD25-high and CD127-low, with genomic DNA sequenced. Turning to this clone: Its specificity is not known.

Separately, the same data were catalogued under a study of regulatory T cells. This second study says: Primers: 52 TRBV forward and 13 TRBJ reverse. Regulatory T cells showed the strongest V-J pair restriction and V/J gene skewing among patient repertoires.

The material sequenced was Tregs sorted from blood. This clonotype was obtained from a human donor in good health.

CDR3 DNA sequence: TGCAGCGTTGGCCCCCCGGGACAGGGTCTCTACGAGCAGTACTTC. It is translated as CSVGPPGQGLYEQYF. This rearrangement joins TRBV29-1 to TRBJ2-7; 9 bases agree with TRBD1. The V gene end was trimmed by 4 bases and the J gene end by 3 bases; junction bases not matched to a gene: 10. In germline, CDR1 is SQVTM, CDR2 ANQGSEA. The CDR3 has 15 amino acids.